The text below deals with one TCR beta chain. The record originates from a study of beta chain features in type 1 diabetes. By way of CD45RO/CCR7/CD25/CD127/CD95/CD27, the CD4+ regulatory, stem cell-like memory, central memory and naive cells were sorted. There are 16 residues in the CDR3. The germline CDR1 and CDR2 sequences are LNHNV and YYDKDF (reference sequence). Trimming at V came to 0 bases and at J to 3 bases, leaving 4 bases not matched to a gene. Investigators reverse transcribed all isolated RNA, so they sequenced expressed TCRB transcripts. Approximately 3.6 million reads per sample on average were obtained from naive, central memory and regulatory T cell samples. Sequencing used immunoSEQ multiplex PCR; TCRdb keeps in-frame clones, though not all of them. The sample comprises over 350,000 clones, about 16% of which are singletons, and roughly 0.017% rests with the top ten.

V gene TRBV15 combines with J gene TRBJ2-1; 8 positions match TRBD2. The material sequenced was naive CD4+ T cells from blood. This TCR was sampled from a woman under 30 in good health. This CDR3 reads CATSRETSGSYNEQFF. The DNA of the CDR3 is TGTGCCACCAGCAGAGAAACTAGCGGAAGCTACAATGAGCAGTTCTTC.